One and the same sample provided the 28 T cell receptor beta chains below, sequenced in a study of T-cell reconstitution after alpha-beta-depleted transplantation in children. Unique molecular identifiers featured in how the TCRbeta library was prepared. TCRdb passed the PCR reads through MiXCR, listing each CDR3 protein once. Seen here are hundreds of thousands of distinct CDR3 sequences, 16% observed once, and the top ten hold 1.1%. Specimen: PBMCs from the stem cell graft donor, collected from the stem cell graft. The source is a human donor who donated a stem cell graft to a child with acute myeloid leukemia.

This clonotype came up many times. This chain connects TRBV7-6 to TRBJ1-1, with 9 positions matching TRBD1. Germline CDR1 SGHVS, CDR2 FNYEAQ. This CDR3 is built from 14 residues. With V trimmed by 6 bases and J by 5 bases, 7 bases remained unmatched. As DNA, the CDR3 is TGTGCCAGCAGTACGGACAGGGGAGTTACTGAAGCTTTCTTT. It translates to CASSTDRGVTEAFF.

The rearrangement joins TRBV6-2 or TRBV6-3 to TRBJ2-1; D remains unclear. V was cut by 7 bases and J by 0 bases, with 7 bases left in between. Per germline, CDR1 MNHEY and CDR2 SVGEGT. CDR3 length equals 13 residues. The CDR3 reads CASNRVSYNEQFF. CDR3 nucleotide sequence: TGTGCCAGCAACCGGGTCTCCTACAATGAGCAGTTCTTC.

This clonotype was seen a few times. The V gene is TRBV29-1, the J gene TRBJ1-2; weak D call: TRBD1 (5 bases). Trimming cost V 5 bases and J 4 bases, with 20 bases left between them. The V gene's germline CDR1 is SQVTM and CDR2 ANQGSEA. This CDR3 comprises 15 residues. This CDR3 reads CSVSPMGGRSYGYTF. The CDR3 DNA reads TGCAGCGTTTCTCCCATGGGGGGACGTTCCTATGGCTACACCTTC.

This clonotype occurred many times. The rearrangement uses TRBV15 and TRBJ2-5, with D unresolved. V lost 0 bases and J lost 1, with 12 bases in between. Germline V gene sequence: CDR1 LNHNV, CDR2 YYDKDF (reference sequence). The CDR3 extends over 16 amino acids. CDR3 bases: TGTGCCACCAGCAGAGATTCGGGTCACGGCCAAGAGACCCAGTACTTC. Residues: CATSRDSGHGQETQYF.

The chain employs TRBV21-1 and TRBJ2-4; TRBD1 is taken as the D call from the table, unchecked against the DNA. TRBV21-1 is designated a pseudogene. The length of the CDR3 is 20 residues. In DNA form, the CDR3 reads TGTGCCAGCAGCAATCCGTCCCCTAATTGGTGGGGGATCGGCAAAAACATTCAGTACTTC. This codes for CASSNPSPNWWGIGKNIQYF.

This clonotype was seen only a few times. The chain employs TRBV24-1 and TRBJ2-7; the D call may be TRBD1 or TRBD2 (5 bases each). CDR3 size: 14 residues. V lost 7 bases, J lost 0 bases, and 12 bases lay in between. Germline assignment: CDR1 KGHDR and CDR2 SFDVKD. The CDR3: CATSTGTASYEQYF. DNA of the CDR3: TGTGCCACCAGCACCGGGACGGCCTCCTACGAGCAGTACTTC.

The chain recombines TRBV24-1 with TRBJ1-1, with D possibly TRBD1 on 5 matching bases. Trimming took 6 bases from V and 1 from J, leaving 14 bases between them. The CDR3 is 15 amino acids. The germline CDR1 and CDR2 sequences are KGHDR and SFDVKD. Here the CDR3 DNA reads TGTGCCACCAGTCGGGGCAGTATAACGAACACTGAAGCTTTCTTT. It is translated as CATSRGSITNTEAFF.

This clonotype has just a few counts. The chain is built from TRBV12-3 or TRBV12-4 and TRBJ1-2, with TRBD1 as a possible D gene (6 bases). The length of the CDR3 is 13 residues. Trimming cost V 7 bases and J 9 bases, with 18 bases left between them. CDR3 in amino acids: CASIPRRGGSYTF. As DNA, the CDR3 is TGTGCCAGCATCCCCAGAAGGGGGGGGAGCTACACCTTC.

This clonotype was observed many times. J is TRBJ2-7 and V is TRBV20-1; D is perhaps TRBD2 (6 bases). The length of the CDR3 is 13 residues. V was cut by 0 bases and J by 3 bases, with 9 bases left in between. Germline-derived CDR1 and CDR2 are DFQATT and SNEGSKA (reference sequence). CDR3 sequence reads: CSARDSGGYEQYF. CDR3 sequence (DNA): TGCAGTGCTAGAGATTCCGGGGGCTACGAGCAGTACTTC.

The chain recombines TRBV20-1 with TRBJ1-6; D gene uncertain. The CDR3 is made up of 13 amino acids. Per the germline V gene, CDR1 is DFQATT and CDR2 is SNEGSKA (reference sequence). Between the trimmed V and J ends, which lost 6 bases and 7 bases, there was a span of 13 bases. CDR3 in amino acids: CSASQARNSPLHF. For the CDR3, the DNA is TGCAGTGCGAGCCAGGCGAGAAATTCACCCCTCCACTTT.

This clonotype was found many times. The gene calls are TRBV7-9 and TRBJ1-2, with TRBD1 identical over 8 bases. The CDR3 consists of 17 residues. Trimming took 0 bases from V and 4 from J; bases not matched to a gene: 10. Germline-derived CDR1 and CDR2 are SEHNR and FQNEAQ (reference sequence). The CDR3 sequence is CASSLAGPTGGSYGYTF. The CDR3 nucleotides read TGTGCCAGCAGCTTAGCAGGACCTACAGGGGGGAGCTATGGCTACACCTTC.

At least ten counts were recorded for this clonotype. The rearrangement uses TRBV29-1 and TRBJ1-4, with D hard to call. Germline CDR1 and CDR2: SQVTM and ANQGSEA. The CDR3 totals 14 residues. Trimming stripped 2 bases from V and 3 bases from J, with 10 bases between. The CDR3 is CSVERVRSNEKLFF. The CDR3 nucleotides read TGCAGCGTTGAAAGGGTCAGATCTAATGAAAAACTGTTTTTT.

This clonotype was counted many times. The chain has TRBV6-2 or TRBV6-3 and TRBJ2-7, with D perhaps TRBD2 (6 bases). The CDR3 spans 15 residues. Per the germline V gene, CDR1 is MNHEY and CDR2 is SVGEGT. The germline V and J ends were trimmed by 4 bases and 0 bases, with 13 bases remaining between them. Here the CDR3 DNA reads TGTGCCAGCAGTTCCACCGGGAGAAGCTCCTACGAGCAGTACTTC. Translated, it gives CASSSTGRSSYEQYF.

The V gene is TRBV7-2, the J gene TRBJ2-4; D may match TRBD1 or TRBD2 (5 bases each). The germline V gene encodes CDR1 SGHTA and CDR2 FQGNSA. The germline V and J ends were trimmed by 5 bases and 0 bases, with 14 bases remaining between them. The CDR3 totals 16 residues. The CDR3 bases are TGTGCCAGCAGCAGTTACGGGGCTCTAGCCAAAAACATTCAGTACTTC. Its translation is CASSSYGALAKNIQYF.

This clonotype was recorded many times. V usage is TRBV5-6 and J usage is TRBJ2-7, with TRBD1 identical over 8 bases. Germline CDR1 SGHDT, CDR2 YYEEEE. There are 14 residues in the CDR3. V gave up 2 bases and J gave up 5 bases; unmatched junction bases: 6. CDR3 region: CASSFSDRGHEQYV. CDR3 DNA: TGTGCCAGCAGCTTCAGCGACAGGGGCCACGAGCAGTACGTC.

This sequence joins TRBV10-2 and TRBJ2-1; 13 nucleotides align to TRBD2. Germline CDR1 WSHSY, CDR2 SAAADI. This CDR3 is 17 amino acids long. After removal of 6 bases from V and 1 base from J, the junction contained 6 bases not matched to a gene. The DNA of the CDR3 is TGCGCCAGCAGCCGGACTAGCGGGGGTTGGTCCTACAATGAGCAGTTCTTC. Translating gives CASSRTSGGWSYNEQFF.

This clonotype has a count of ten or more. The chain employs TRBV7-6 and TRBJ2-5; tentatively, D is TRBD1 or TRBD2 (5 bases each). CDR3 length: 14 residues. Germline lookup yields CDR1 SGHVS and CDR2 FNYEAQ. Trimming removed 4 bases from V and 5 bases from J, with 14 bases in between. In nucleotides, the CDR3 is TGTGCCAGCAGCTCATTGAGGGGTAGGGAGACCCAGTACTTC. Amino acids: CASSSLRGRETQYF. The full variable domain, in which reference TRBV7-6 and TRBJ2-5 provide the parts outside the CDR3, is GAGVSQSPRYKVTKRGQDVALRCDPISGHVSLYWYRQALGQGPEFLTYFNYEAQQDKSGLPNDRFSAERPEGSISTLTIQRTEQRDSAMYRCASSSLRGRETQYFGPGTRLLVL.

This clonotype occurred many times. V is TRBV24-1 and J is TRBJ2-7, with D possibly matching TRBD2 (6 bases). The CDR3 totals 11 residues. Trimming stripped 9 bases from V and 6 bases from J, with 11 bases between. Germline-derived CDR1 and CDR2 are KGHDR and SFDVKD. The CDR3 spells CATGKEGEQYF. The CDR3 bases are TGTGCCACCGGAAAGGAGGGCGAGCAGTACTTC.

Many counts were recorded for this clonotype. The rearrangement uses TRBV15 and TRBJ2-7, with D possibly matching TRBD2 (5 bases). The V end was cut by 1 base, the J end by 12 bases, with 16 bases between. CDR3 size: 13 residues. Per the germline V gene, CDR1 is LNHNV and CDR2 is YYDKDF (reference sequence). Here the CDR3 reads CATSRVEGVESYF. Here the CDR3 DNA reads TGTGCCACCAGCAGAGTCGAGGGCGTCGAGTCGTACTTC. Together with reference TRBV15 and TRBJ2-7, the CDR3 gives the full variable domain: DAMVIQNPRYQVTQFGKPVTLSCSQTLNHNVMYWYQQKSSQAPKLLFHYYDKDFNNEADTPDNFQSRRPNTSFCFLDIRSPGLGDTAMYLCATSRVEGVESYFGPGTRLTVT.

Comment on this clonotype: A much larger clone lies one base from this, so it may be a read error. CDR3 residues: CSARPTGGTNQPQHF. The CDR3, as DNA: TGCAGTGCTAGACCGACAGGGGGAACCAATCAGCCCCAGCATTTT. J is TRBJ1-5 and V is TRBV20-1; 9 nucleotides line up with TRBD1. Unmatched junction bases numbered 5, after V lost 2 bases and J lost 3 bases. This CDR3 comprises 15 residues. The germline CDR1 and CDR2 sequences are DFQATT and SNEGSKA (reference sequence).

This clonotype was counted many times. The V call is TRBV27, the J call TRBJ2-3; 8 nucleotides agree with TRBD2. Germline V CDR1 and CDR2: MNHEY, SMNVEV (reference sequence). J gave up 0 bases and V 0 bases, and 2 bases lay outside the gene matches. The CDR3 runs to 16 residues. In DNA form, the CDR3 reads TGTGCCAGCAGTTTATCGAGCGGGGGTAGCACAGATACGCAGTATTTT. As protein: CASSLSSGGSTDTQYF.

The rearrangement links TRBV12-3 or TRBV12-4 to TRBJ2-3; a weak D match, TRBD1 (6 bases). The CDR3 runs 14 residues. V lost 7 bases to trimming and J lost 2 bases, with 13 bases between them. DNA of the CDR3: TGTGCCAGCACCCAGGGGCCCTACACAGATACGCAGTATTTT. It yields the protein CASTQGPYTDTQYF.

This clonotype was counted between two and nine times. The rearrangement uses TRBV7-9 and TRBJ1-1; D is uncertain. Between the trimmed V and J ends, which lost 0 bases and 8 bases, there was a span of 10 bases. From germline, CDR1 is SEHNR and CDR2 FQNEAQ (reference sequence). The CDR3 runs 13 residues. CDR3 DNA sequence: TGTGCCAGCAGCTTAGCGCGGGAGGGAGAAGCTTTCTTT. It translates to CASSLAREGEAFF. Full variable domain (rest looked up from reference TRBV7-9 and TRBJ1-1): DTGVSQNPRHKITKRGQNVTFRCDPISEHNRLYWYRQTLGQGPEFLTYFQNEAQLEKSRLLSDRFSAERPKGSFSTLEIQRTEQGDSAMYLCASSLAREGEAFFGQGTRLTVV.

This clonotype has just a few counts. The chain has TRBV9 and TRBJ2-5; D unclear. The CDR3 covers 14 residues. Trimming left V 2 bases short and J 2 bases short, with 10 bases between. Looked up from germline, CDR1 is SGDLS and CDR2 is YYNGEE. CDR3 amino acids: CASSVFGGQETQYF. The CDR3 DNA reads as TGTGCCAGCAGCGTGTTCGGCGGACAAGAGACCCAGTACTTC. The full variable domain, its missing parts supplied by reference TRBV9 and TRBJ2-5, is DSGVTQTPKHLITATGQRVTLRCSPRSGDLSVYWYQQSLDQGLQFLIQYYNGEERAKGNILERFSAQQFPDLHSELNLSSLELGDSALYFCASSVFGGQETQYFGPGTRLLVL.

There are many counts of this clonotype. The V call is TRBV4-3, the J call TRBJ2-1, with TRBD2 matching 9 bases. V lost 3 bases and J lost 4; bases outside the gene matches: 7. Germline V gives CDR1 LGHNA, CDR2 YSLEER. CDR3 size: 16 residues. The CDR3 DNA reads as TGCGCCAGCAGCCAGGCCGGGACTAGCTATTACAATGAGCAGTTCTTC. Its protein is CASSQAGTSYYNEQFF.

This chain connects TRBV5-1 to TRBJ2-5; D is ambiguous. The germline V and J ends were trimmed by 5 bases and 1 base, with 12 bases remaining between them. The CDR3 totals 14 residues. CDR1 is SGHRS, CDR2 YFSETQ, per germline. The CDR3 sequence: CASSLLRFQETQYF. CDR3 bases: TGCGCCAGCAGTCTCCTTCGTTTCCAAGAGACCCAGTACTTC.

J is TRBJ2-7 and V is TRBV13, with 7 bases fitting TRBD1. Per germline, CDR1 PRHDT and CDR2 FYEKMQ (reference sequence). The CDR3 spans 12 residues. The V gene end was trimmed by 4 bases and the J gene end by 4 bases; junction bases not matched to a gene: 1. CDR3 in DNA: TGTGCCAGCAGCTCGGGACAGTACGAGCAGTACGTC. It is translated as CASSSGQYEQYV.

This clonotype was detected only a few times. The chain is built from TRBV5-1 and TRBJ2-6, with 10 nucleotides matching TRBD1. V was clipped by 3 bases and J by 1 base; unmatched bases: 1. From germline, CDR1 is SGHRS and CDR2 YFSETQ. This CDR3 contains 16 residues. The CDR3, as DNA: TGCGCCAGCAGCTGGGGACAGGGGTCTGGGGCCAACGTCCTGACTTTC. It yields the protein CASSWGQGSGANVLTF.